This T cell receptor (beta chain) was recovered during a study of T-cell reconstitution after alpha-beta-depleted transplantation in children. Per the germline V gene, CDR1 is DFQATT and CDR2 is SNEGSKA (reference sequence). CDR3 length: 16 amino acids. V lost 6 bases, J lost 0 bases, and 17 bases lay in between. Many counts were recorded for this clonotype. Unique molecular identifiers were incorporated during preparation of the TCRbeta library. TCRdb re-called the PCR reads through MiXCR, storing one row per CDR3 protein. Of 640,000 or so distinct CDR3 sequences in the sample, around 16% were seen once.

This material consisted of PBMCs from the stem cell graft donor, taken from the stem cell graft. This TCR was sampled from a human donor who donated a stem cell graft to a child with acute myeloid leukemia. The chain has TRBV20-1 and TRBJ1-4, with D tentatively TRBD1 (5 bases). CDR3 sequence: CSALLTGTSTNEKLFF. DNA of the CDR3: TGCAGTGCCCTATTGACCGGGACCTCAACTAATGAAAAACTGTTTTTT.